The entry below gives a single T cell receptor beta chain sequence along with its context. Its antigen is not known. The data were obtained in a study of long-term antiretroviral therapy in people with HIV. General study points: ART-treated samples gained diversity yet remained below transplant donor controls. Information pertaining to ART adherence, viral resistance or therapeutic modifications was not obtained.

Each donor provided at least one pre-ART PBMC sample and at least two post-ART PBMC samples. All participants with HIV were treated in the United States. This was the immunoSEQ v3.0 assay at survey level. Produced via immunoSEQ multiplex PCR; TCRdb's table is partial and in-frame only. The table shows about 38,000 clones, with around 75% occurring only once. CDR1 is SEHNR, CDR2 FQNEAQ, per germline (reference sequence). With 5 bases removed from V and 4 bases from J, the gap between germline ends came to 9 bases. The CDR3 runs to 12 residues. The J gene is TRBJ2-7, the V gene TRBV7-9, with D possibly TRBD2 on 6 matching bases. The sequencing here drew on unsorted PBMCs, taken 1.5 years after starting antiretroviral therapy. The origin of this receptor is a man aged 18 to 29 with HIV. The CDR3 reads CASSGGSYEQYF. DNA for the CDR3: TGTGCCAGCAGCGGGGGGAGTTACGAGCAGTACTTC.